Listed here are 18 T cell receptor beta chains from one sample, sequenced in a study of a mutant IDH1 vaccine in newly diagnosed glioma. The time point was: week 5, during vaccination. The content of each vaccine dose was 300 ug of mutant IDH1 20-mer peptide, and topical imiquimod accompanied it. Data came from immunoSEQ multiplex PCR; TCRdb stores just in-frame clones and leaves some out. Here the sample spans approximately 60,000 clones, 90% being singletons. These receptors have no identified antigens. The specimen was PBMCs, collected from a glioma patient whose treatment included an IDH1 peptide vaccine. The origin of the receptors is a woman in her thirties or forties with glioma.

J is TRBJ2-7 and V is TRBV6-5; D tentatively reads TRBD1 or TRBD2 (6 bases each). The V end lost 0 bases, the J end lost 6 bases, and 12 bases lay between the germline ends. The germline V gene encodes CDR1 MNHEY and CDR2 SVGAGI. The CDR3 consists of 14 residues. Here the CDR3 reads CASSYSRGAAEQYF. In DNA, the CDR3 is TGTGCCAGCAGTTACTCGAGGGGGGCGGCCGAGCAGTACTTC.

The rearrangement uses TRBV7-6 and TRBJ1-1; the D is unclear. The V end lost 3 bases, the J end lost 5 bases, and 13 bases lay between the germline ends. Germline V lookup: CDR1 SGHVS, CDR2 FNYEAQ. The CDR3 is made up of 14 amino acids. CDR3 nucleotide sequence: TGTGCCAGCAGCTTTCGTCCTTTGGGGACTGAAGCTTTCTTT. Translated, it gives CASSFRPLGTEAFF.

Here the CDR3 reads CASSLGPGRLNYEQYF. In DNA, the CDR3 is TGCGCCAGCAGCTTGGGTCCGGGACGGCTGAATTACGAGCAGTACTTC. The rearrangement links TRBV5-1 to TRBJ2-7; TRBD1 or TRBD2 may be the D gene (5 bases each). The CDR3 has 16 residues. Germline V lookup: CDR1 SGHRS, CDR2 YFSETQ. The germline V and J ends were trimmed by 0 bases and 4 bases, with 17 bases remaining between them.

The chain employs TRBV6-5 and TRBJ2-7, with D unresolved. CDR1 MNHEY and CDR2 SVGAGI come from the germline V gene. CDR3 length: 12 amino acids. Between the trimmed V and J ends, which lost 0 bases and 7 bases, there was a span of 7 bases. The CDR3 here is CASSYSTGEQYF. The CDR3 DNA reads TGTGCCAGCAGTTACTCGACGGGTGAGCAGTACTTC.

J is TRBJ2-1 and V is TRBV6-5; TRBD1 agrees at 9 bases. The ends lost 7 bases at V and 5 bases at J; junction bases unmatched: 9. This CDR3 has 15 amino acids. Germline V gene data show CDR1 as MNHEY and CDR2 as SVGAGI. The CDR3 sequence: CASMGGQGFHNEQFF. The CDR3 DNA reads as TGTGCCAGCATGGGAGGACAGGGGTTCCACAATGAGCAGTTCTTC.

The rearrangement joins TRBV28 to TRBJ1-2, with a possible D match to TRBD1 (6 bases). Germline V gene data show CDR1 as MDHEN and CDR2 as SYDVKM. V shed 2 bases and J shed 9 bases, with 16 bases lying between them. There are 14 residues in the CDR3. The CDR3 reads CASSLTQGWRRYTF. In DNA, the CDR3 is TGTGCCAGCAGTTTAACCCAGGGGTGGAGGCGCTACACCTTC.

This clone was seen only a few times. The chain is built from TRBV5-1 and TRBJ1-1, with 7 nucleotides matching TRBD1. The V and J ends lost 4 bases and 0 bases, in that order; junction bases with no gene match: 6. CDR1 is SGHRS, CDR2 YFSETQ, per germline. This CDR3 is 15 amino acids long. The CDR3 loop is CASSLEGQMNTEAFF. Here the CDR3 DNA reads TGCGCCAGCAGCCTGGAGGGACAGATGAACACTGAAGCTTTCTTT.

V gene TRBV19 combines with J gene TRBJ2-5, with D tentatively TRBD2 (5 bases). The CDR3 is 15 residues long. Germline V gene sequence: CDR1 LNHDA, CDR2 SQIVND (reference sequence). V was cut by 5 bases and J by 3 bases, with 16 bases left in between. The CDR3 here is CASSPLGLQKETQYF. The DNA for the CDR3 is TGTGCCAGTAGTCCCCTAGGACTGCAAAAAGAGACCCAGTACTTC.

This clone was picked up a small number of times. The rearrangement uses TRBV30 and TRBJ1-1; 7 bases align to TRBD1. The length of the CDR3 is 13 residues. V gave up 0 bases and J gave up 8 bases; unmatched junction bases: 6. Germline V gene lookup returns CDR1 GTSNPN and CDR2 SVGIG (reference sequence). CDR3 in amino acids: CAWSVINRGEAFF. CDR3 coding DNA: TGTGCCTGGAGTGTGATAAACAGGGGAGAAGCTTTCTTT.

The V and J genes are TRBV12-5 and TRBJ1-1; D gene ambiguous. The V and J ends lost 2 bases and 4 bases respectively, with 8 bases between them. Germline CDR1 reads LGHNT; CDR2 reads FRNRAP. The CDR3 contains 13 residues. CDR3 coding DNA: TGTGCTAGTGGTTTGAACGATCGCACTGAAGCTTTCTTT. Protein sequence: CASGLNDRTEAFF.

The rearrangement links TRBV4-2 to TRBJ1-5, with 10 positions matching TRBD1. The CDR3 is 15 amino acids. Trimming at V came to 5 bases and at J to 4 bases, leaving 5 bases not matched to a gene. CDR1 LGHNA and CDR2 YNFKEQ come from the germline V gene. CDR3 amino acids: CASSYGQGVNQPQHF. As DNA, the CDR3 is TGTGCCAGCAGCTATGGACAGGGGGTTAATCAGCCCCAGCATTTT.

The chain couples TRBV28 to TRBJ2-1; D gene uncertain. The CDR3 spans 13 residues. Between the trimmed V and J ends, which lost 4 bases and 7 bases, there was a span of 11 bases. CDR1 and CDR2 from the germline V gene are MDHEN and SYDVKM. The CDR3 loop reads CASSSPSRNEQFF. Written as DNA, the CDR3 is TGTGCCAGCAGTTCCCCCAGTAGGAATGAGCAGTTCTTC.

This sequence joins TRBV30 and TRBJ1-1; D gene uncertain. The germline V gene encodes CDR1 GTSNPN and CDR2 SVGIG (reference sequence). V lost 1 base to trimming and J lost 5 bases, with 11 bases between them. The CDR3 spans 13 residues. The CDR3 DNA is TGTGCCTGGAGTGGCGGAGTTCGGACTGAAGCTTTCTTT. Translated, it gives CAWSGGVRTEAFF.

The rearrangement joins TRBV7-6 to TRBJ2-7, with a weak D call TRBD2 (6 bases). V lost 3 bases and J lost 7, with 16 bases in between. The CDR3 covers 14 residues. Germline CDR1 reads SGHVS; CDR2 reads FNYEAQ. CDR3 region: CASSFSGEIGEQYF. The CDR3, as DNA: TGTGCCAGCAGCTTTTCGGGGGAAATAGGAGAGCAGTACTTC.

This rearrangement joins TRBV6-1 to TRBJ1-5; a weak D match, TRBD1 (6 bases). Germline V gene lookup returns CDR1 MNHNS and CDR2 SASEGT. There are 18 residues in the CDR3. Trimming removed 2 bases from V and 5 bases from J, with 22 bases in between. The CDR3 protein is CASSEPLRWEGEDQPQHF. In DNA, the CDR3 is TGTGCCAGCAGTGAACCATTGAGGTGGGAGGGGGAAGATCAGCCCCAGCATTTT.

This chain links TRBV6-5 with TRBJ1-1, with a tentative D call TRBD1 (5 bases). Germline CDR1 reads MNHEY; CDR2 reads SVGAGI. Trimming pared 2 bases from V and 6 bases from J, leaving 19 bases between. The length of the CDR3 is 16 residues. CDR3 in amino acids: CASSYPTAGRTSEAFF. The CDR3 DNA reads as TGTGCCAGCAGTTACCCCACAGCAGGGAGAACTTCTGAAGCTTTCTTT.

In nucleotides, the CDR3 is TGCAGCGGCGGGGTGGGGTACAATGAGCAGTTCTTC. It yields the protein CSGGVGYNEQFF. The chain joins TRBV29-1 to TRBJ2-1; D perhaps matches TRBD2 (6 bases). This CDR3 contains 12 residues. V gave up 7 bases and J gave up 4 bases, with 11 bases separating them. The germline CDR1 and CDR2 sequences are SQVTM and ANQGSEA.

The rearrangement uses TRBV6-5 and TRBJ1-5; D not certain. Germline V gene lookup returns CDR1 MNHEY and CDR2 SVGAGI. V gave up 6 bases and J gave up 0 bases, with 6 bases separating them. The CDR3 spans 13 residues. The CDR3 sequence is CASSGYSNQPQHF. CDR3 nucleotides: TGTGCCAGCAGCGGGTATAGCAATCAGCCCCAGCATTTT.